The entry below describes one T cell receptor (beta chain). The antigen remains unidentified. These data originate in a study of cytomegalovirus exposure and HLA in healthy donors. The CDR3 length is 15 residues. In germline, CDR1 is MNHEY, CDR2 SVGAGI. The J segment lost 4 bases and the V segment lost 5 bases, leaving 9 bases of the junction unmatched. The study's findings and limits: A cluster of highly shared sequence variants was likely a sequencing artifact.

The PCR used 60 Vbeta and 13 Jbeta primers. The protocol was immunoSEQ multiplex PCR, while the TCRdb copy is restricted to in-frame clones and leaves out a portion. The data contain tens of thousands of clones, about 81% of them singletons. This clonotype was obtained from a man in his 60s in good health and CMV-seronegative. The gene calls are TRBV6-5 and TRBJ2-5; 8 bases are a match to TRBD2. The source material was PBMCs. CDR3 DNA: TGTGCCAGCAGTCCCGGGGCTAGCGGGCGAGAGACCCAGTACTTC. It specifies CASSPGASGRETQYF.